This T cell receptor (beta chain) emerged from a study of blood T cells in healthy people across ages. Combining a sample-barcoded 5' primer with a J-beta primer mix, a second PCR ran for roughly 7 to 12 cycles. TCRdb re-analysed the 5' RACE reads in MiXCR, keeping a single row per CDR3 protein. This sample has about 680,000 distinct CDR3 sequences, with more than 40% found just once. Per germline, CDR1 MDHEN and CDR2 SYDVKM. The CDR3 runs 12 residues. The receptor was isolated from a woman aged 55-69 years in good health. Sequencing was done on a sample of blood. The gene calls are TRBV28 and TRBJ2-5; no reliable D call. The end of the DNA aligns better with TRBJ2-7, so the J call may be wrong. CDR3 loop: CASKSWAYEQYF. CDR3 sequence (DNA): TGTGCCAGCAAGTCATGGGCCTACGAGCAGTACTTC.